Detailed here is one T cell receptor beta chain. What it recognizes is unknown. PCR amplification relied on 60 Vbeta primers (plus 13 Jbeta primers). Some clones are missing from TCRdb's copy, which holds only in-frame ones; the method was immunoSEQ multiplex PCR. The sample includes 170,000 or so clones, about 78% of them seen just once. The data originate from a study of cytomegalovirus exposure and HLA in healthy donors. CDR3 size: 12 residues. V lost 7 bases and J lost 8, with 17 bases in between. Per the germline V gene, CDR1 is SQVTM and CDR2 is ANQGSEA. Regarding the study as a whole: Fewer N-insertions (relative to the approximately 670-donor mean) were reportedly seen in an Asian-associated ancestry cluster in a later analysis.

The chain recombines TRBV29-1 with TRBJ1-2; possibly TRBD1 for D (5 bases). Specimen: PBMCs. The origin of this receptor is a man in his 60s in good health and CMV-seronegative. In DNA, the CDR3 is TGCAGCGCCGGGCGGGGGAGAGAGGGCTACACCTTC. It translates to CSAGRGREGYTF.